This section outlines one TCR beta chain sequence together with its context. Its recognized antigen is unknown. No much larger clone is present one base from it, and per-base qualities are unavailable. The data are from a study of blood T cell repertoires in COVID-19 (dated by TCRdb to about 2020). Some background on the complete study: Samples covering the acute and convalescent phases of COVID-19 were provided by collaborators in the United States, Italy and Spain. The material from the prospective study consisted of cDNA or gDNA derived from T cells, B-cell-depleted T cells, or PBMCs. The dataset comprised deeply sampled blood TCRbeta repertoires from subjects exposed to, actively infected with, or recovered from COVID-19. A freely available public database, intended as a resource for researchers studying the immune response to SARS-CoV-2, is where the repertoires were released. The samples were drawn from the first 160 participants of the ongoing ImmuneRACE study and from roughly 1,300 subjects provided by 6 global collaborators. Sample metadata almost always included a de-identified subject ID, COVID-19 status, age in years and sex. HLA class I and class II types, where available, came from metadata supplied by the sample provider rather than from assay-based typing. What the authors observed across the whole study: Clinical and demographic metadata were provided uncurated, with the amount varying by source and participant.

TCRbeta CDR3 regions were amplified from genomic DNA by means of the immunoSEQ Assay, a bias-controlled multiplex PCR. The original methods were these. The number of nucleated cells in each sample was estimated by amplification of reference gene primers within the assay. To quantify the absolute abundance of each unique TCRbeta CDR3 rearrangement, sequence reads were collapsed and filtered. For each sample, productive Simpson clonality was calculated as the square root of Simpson's diversity index across productive rearrangements. TCRdb took over this immuneACCESS table, retaining in-frame rearrangements with V and J assigned. Such tables are incomplete; in checked studies, under half of the missing clones stem from an unresolved V gene, and the remainder is unexplained. V, J and clone size reflect that table, while D and trimming were determined from the DNA. Recorded for this sample are about 320,000 clones; around nine tenths of them occurred a single time. The ten largest clones add up to around 3.9% of the sample.

In the prospective study, participants were roughly 18 to 100 years old, resided in around 25 geographic areas of the United States, and were enrolled through a virtual design. In the prospective study, cohorts were assigned on the basis of participant-reported clinical history obtained from a screening survey and a study questionnaire. Exposed participants had been in contact with someone with a PCR-confirmed or clinician-diagnosed COVID-19 case within 2 weeks of study entry. Mobile phlebotomists in the prospective study collected whole blood, serum and a nasopharyngeal or oropharyngeal swab from every participant. Additional blood draws and questionnaires over an approximately 2-month period could optionally be provided by prospective study participants. Before DNA extraction, blood samples from the prospective study were shipped at room temperature or frozen. From cysteine to phenylalanine, the CDR3 is 19 amino acids long. The read is trimmed to its CDR3 DNA, 57 bases read in frame from base 1. Germline trimming amounts to 4 bases on V and 0 bases on J, with 16 as the count of junction bases outside the gene matches. The germline V gene encodes CDR1 SGHVS and CDR2 FQNEAQ.

The sample comprised PBMCs or T cells enriched from blood (not recorded which). Rearrangement joined TRBV7-8 to TRBJ1-2, and TRBD1 matches 8 of the central bases. The receptor was isolated from a woman under 40 who had been exposed to COVID-19. The CDR3 region has the sequence CASSSYPTGQGRTNYGYTF. The nucleotide sequence reads TGTGCCAGCAGCTCCTACCCCACTGGACAGGGTCGAACTAACTATGGCTACACCTTC.